This entry lists 27 T cell receptor beta chains sequenced from one sample in a study of Ad26.COV2.S vaccination and SARS-CoV-2 variants. Only in-frame clones appear in the TCRdb table, and some are missing; sequencing was by immunoSEQ multiplex PCR. The sample contains under 95,000 clones, 82% of which appear only once. The starting material was peripheral blood, obtained after recovery from COVID-19. All receptors come from a human donor who had recovered from COVID-19.

The CDR3: CASSTGTRGYTF. The CDR3 nucleotides are TGTGCCAGCAGCACCGGAACTCGTGGCTACACCTTC. The chain recombines TRBV3-1 (or the pseudogene TRBV3-2) with TRBJ1-2; D uncertain. Germline-derived CDR1 and CDR2 are LGHDT and YNNKEL (reference sequence). V was trimmed by 5 bases and J by 7 bases, leaving 11 bases between them. CDR3 length: 12 residues.

The rearrangement links TRBV9 to TRBJ2-3; 11 bases match TRBD2. This CDR3 is built from 16 residues. The germline CDR1 and CDR2 sequences are SGDLS and YYNGEE. Losses at the gene ends were 3 bases for V and 5 bases for J; bases not matched to a gene: 8. The CDR3 DNA sequence: TGTGCCAGCAGCGCCCGTCCCGGGACTAGCGGAGATACGCAGTATTTT. Its translation is CASSARPGTSGDTQYF. Full variable domain (remainder filled in from reference TRBV9 and TRBJ2-3): DSGVTQTPKHLITATGQRVTLRCSPRSGDLSVYWYQQSLDQGLQFLIQYYNGEERAKGNILERFSAQQFPDLHSELNLSSLELGDSALYFCASSARPGTSGDTQYFGPGTRLTVL.

The V and J genes are TRBV15 and TRBJ1-4; 8 nucleotides align to TRBD1. The CDR3 spans 18 residues. Germline V gene sequence: CDR1 LNHNV, CDR2 YYDKDF (reference sequence). V trimming: 0 bases; J trimming: 3 bases; junction bases outside the gene matches: 9. The CDR3 DNA sequence: TGTGCCACCAGCAGAGATCCCCGGACAGGGACGCCTAATGAAAAACTGTTTTTT. It translates to CATSRDPRTGTPNEKLFF.

This clone was seen only a few times. The chain employs TRBV11-2 and TRBJ2-7; 8 bases align to TRBD2. This CDR3 has 15 residues. Trimming took 2 bases from V and 5 from J; bases not matched to a gene: 8. CDR1 and CDR2 (germline): SGHAT, FQNNGV. The CDR3 nucleotides are TGTGCCAGCAGCTTACGAACTAGCGGAGGCCACGAGCAGTACTTC. It codes for CASSLRTSGGHEQYF.

This clone is a singleton in its sample. This chain connects TRBV6-5 to TRBJ1-4, with 9 bases matching TRBD1. The V gene's germline CDR1 is MNHEY and CDR2 SVGAGI. The CDR3 length is 14 residues. V trimming: 2 bases; J trimming: 6 bases; junction bases outside the gene matches: 1. The CDR3 sequence is CASSYDRGDEKLFF. The CDR3 coding sequence is TGTGCCAGCAGTTACGACAGGGGGGATGAAAAACTGTTTTTT.

V gene TRBV10-2 combines with J gene TRBJ2-7, with TRBD1 identical over 7 bases. The CDR3 has 14 amino acids. Germline trimming cut 4 bases from V and 1 base from J; bases unmatched to any gene: 4. In germline, CDR1 is WSHSY, CDR2 SAAADI. The CDR3 protein is CASSGQGASYEQYF. The CDR3 DNA sequence: TGCGCCAGCAGTGGACAGGGTGCGTCCTACGAGCAGTACTTC.

The gene calls are TRBV4-3 and TRBJ1-3; D gene uncertain. Trimming removed 0 bases from V and 5 bases from J, with 5 bases in between. Germline assignment: CDR1 LGHNA and CDR2 YSLEER. CDR3 length: 13 amino acids. CDR3 amino acids: CASSQDGRNTIYF. The CDR3 DNA reads as TGCGCCAGCAGCCAAGATGGTAGAAACACCATATATTTT.

The chain combines TRBV5-4 with TRBJ2-1; no firm D call. CDR3 size: 13 residues. Deletions cut 4 bases from V and 4 bases from J, with 9 bases between. CDR1 SGHNT and CDR2 YYREEE come from the germline V gene (reference sequence). The CDR3 loop is CASSPPEYNEQFF. The CDR3 bases are TGTGCCAGCAGCCCCCCCGAGTACAATGAGCAGTTCTTC.

V usage is TRBV11-2 and J usage is TRBJ2-7; the match to TRBD1 covers 7 bases. J lost 3 bases, V lost 4 bases, and 9 bases had no gene match. Germline V gene sequence: CDR1 SGHAT, CDR2 FQNNGV. The CDR3 runs 15 residues. This chain's CDR3 is CASSSLTGQYYEQYF. The CDR3 DNA reads as TGTGCCAGCAGCTCCCTTACGGGACAGTACTACGAGCAGTACTTC.

The chain carries TRBV27 and TRBJ2-7; 7 nucleotides align to TRBD2. J gave up 7 bases and V 5 bases, and 8 bases lay outside the gene matches. Per germline, CDR1 MNHEY and CDR2 SMNVEV (reference sequence). The CDR3 runs 13 residues. CDR3 protein: CASSIGTTREQYF. CDR3 nucleotides: TGTGCCAGCAGTATCGGGACTACAAGAGAGCAGTACTTC.

The chain employs TRBV29-1 and TRBJ2-2, with D perhaps TRBD1 or TRBD2 (5 bases each). With 0 bases removed from V and 2 bases from J, the gap between germline ends came to 7 bases. Germline V gene lookup returns CDR1 SQVTM and CDR2 ANQGSEA. The length of the CDR3 is 14 residues. CDR3 sequence: CSVEDGTNTGELFF. As DNA, the CDR3 is TGCAGCGTTGAAGATGGGACCAACACCGGGGAGCTGTTTTTT.

As regards this clone: At one end the junction does not follow the germline gene, possibly because of a read error. The chain links TRBV7-2 to TRBJ2-2; 13 bases fit TRBD2. Per germline, CDR1 SGHTA and CDR2 FQGNSA. The CDR3 is 17 amino acids. The CDR3 sequence: CASSLGLAGPKTGELFF. CDR3 nucleotides: TGTGCCAGCAGCTTGGGACTAGCGGGGCCGAAGACCGGGGAGCTGTTTTTT.

This clone has just one count. This rearrangement joins TRBV20-1 to TRBJ2-4; possibly TRBD2 for D (6 bases). The germline V gene has CDR1 DFQATT and CDR2 SNEGSKA (reference sequence). The CDR3 consists of 13 residues. The germline V and J ends were trimmed by 6 bases and 8 bases, with 17 bases remaining between them. CDR3 sequence reads: CSASSGRGDIQYF. The CDR3 coding sequence is TGCAGTGCCAGTTCGGGACGCGGGGACATTCAGTACTTC.

Within the sample, this clone is medium-sized. This chain connects TRBV5-5 to TRBJ1-2; D is uncertain. Trimming removed 2 bases from V and 0 bases from J, with 14 bases in between. Germline CDR1 and CDR2: SGHKS and YYEKEE (reference sequence). There are 16 residues in the CDR3. CDR3 protein: CASSFEPYSPNYGYTF. Written as DNA, the CDR3 is TGTGCCAGCAGCTTTGAGCCTTACAGTCCTAACTATGGCTACACCTTC. Combining the CDR3 with reference TRBV5-5 and TRBJ1-2 gives the whole variable domain DAGVTQSPTHLIKTRGQQVTLRCSPISGHKSVSWYQQVLGQGPQFIFQYYEKEERGRGNFPDRFSARQFPNYSSELNVNALLLGDSALYLCASSFEPYSPNYGYTFGSGTRLTVV.

This chain links TRBV3-1 (or the pseudogene TRBV3-2) with TRBJ2-1; D is unresolved. This CDR3 spans 14 amino acids. Per the germline V gene, CDR1 is LGHDT and CDR2 is YNNKEL (reference sequence). V lost 9 bases and J lost 0, with 12 bases in between. DNA of the CDR3: TGTGCCAGTGGCTCGGAGAGCTCCTACAATGAGCAGTTCTTC. It translates to CASGSESSYNEQFF.

The chain joins TRBV19 to TRBJ1-2; TRBD1 agrees at 8 bases. The V and J ends lost 5 bases and 7 bases, in that order; junction bases with no gene match: 15. CDR1 is LNHDA and CDR2 is SQIVND in the germline V gene (reference sequence). The CDR3 has 16 amino acids. CDR3 amino acids: CASSAGPLDRDFGYTF. The CDR3 DNA is TGTGCCAGTAGTGCCGGCCCCCTGGACAGGGACTTTGGCTACACCTTC.

The chain uses TRBV2 and TRBJ2-7, with 11 bases fitting TRBD2. This CDR3 comprises 14 residues. Germline V CDR1 and CDR2: SNHLY, FYNNEI. J lost 6 bases, V lost 5 bases, and 6 bases had no gene match. CDR3 DNA sequence: TGTGCCAGCAGTACCCTAGGACTAGCGGGCGAGCAGTACTTC. It yields the protein CASSTLGLAGEQYF.

The V and J genes are TRBV6-2 or TRBV6-3 and TRBJ1-1; D unclear. This CDR3 is 11 amino acids long. Germline values: CDR1 MNHEY, CDR2 SVGEGT. Trimming cost V 4 bases and J 8 bases, with 8 bases left between them. Written as DNA, the CDR3 is TGTGCCAGCAGTTTTGAGATAGAAGCTTTCTTT. It translates to CASSFEIEAFF.

J is TRBJ2-7 and V is TRBV28; 12 nucleotides match TRBD2. The germline V gene has CDR1 MDHEN and CDR2 SYDVKM. The CDR3 extends over 16 amino acids. J lost 5 bases, V lost 5 bases, and 10 bases had no gene match. The CDR3 region has the DNA TGTGCCAGCAGTGCCCCGATCGGACTAGCGGGAAACGAGCAGTACTTC. Amino acid sequence: CASSAPIGLAGNEQYF.

This sequence joins TRBV19 and TRBJ1-5, with D maybe TRBD1 (5 bases). V shed 5 bases and J shed 5 bases, with 10 bases lying between them. The CDR3 contains 13 residues. Germline V gene data show CDR1 as LNHDA and CDR2 as SQIVND (reference sequence). The CDR3 DNA reads TGTGCCAGTAGTCGGGACCAGGATCAGCCCCAGCATTTT. Translation gives CASSRDQDQPQHF.

The rearrangement joins TRBV29-1 to TRBJ1-1, with TRBD1 matching 8 bases. The CDR3 runs to 13 residues. CDR1 and CDR2 from the germline V gene are SQVTM and ANQGSEA. The junction had 3 bases not matched to a gene; V was cut back by 3 bases and J by 3 bases. In DNA form, the CDR3 reads TGCAGCGTTGACAGGGGGCAGGACACTGAAGCTTTCTTT. This gives the protein CSVDRGQDTEAFF.

Turning to this clone: The junction differs from germline at one of its ends, possibly a read error. This chain connects TRBV7-8 to TRBJ1-3; a weak D match, TRBD1 (5 bases). Germline CDR1 reads SGHVS; CDR2 reads FQNEAQ. CDR3 length equals 13 residues. The CDR3 spells CASSFGGIDGGFF. In DNA, the CDR3 is TGTGCCAGCAGCTTCGGGGGAATCGATGGGGGTTTTTTT.

The chain recombines TRBV7-2 with TRBJ1-4, with unresolved D. CDR3 length: 14 residues. Per the germline V gene, CDR1 is SGHTA and CDR2 is FQGNSA. V was clipped by 5 bases and J by 0 bases, with 7 bases between them. In DNA form, the CDR3 reads TGTGCCAGCAGCACCTCGGCAACTAATGAAAAACTGTTTTTT. Its translation is CASSTSATNEKLFF.

The gene calls are TRBV6-1 and TRBJ2-1; TRBD2 aligns across 8 bases. The CDR3 has 16 residues. The V gene's germline CDR1 is MNHNS and CDR2 SASEGT. V lost 4 bases, J lost 3 bases, and 8 bases stayed unmatched. CDR3 coding DNA: TGTGCCAGCAGTGGGGGACCGGGACTAGTCTACAATGAGCAGTTCTTC. It translates to CASSGGPGLVYNEQFF.

V gene TRBV7-8 combines with J gene TRBJ2-3, with 9 bases lining up with TRBD2. The CDR3 runs to 14 residues. With 7 bases clipped from V and 1 base from J, the junction kept 3 bases outside the gene matches. CDR1 is SGHVS and CDR2 is FQNEAQ in the germline V gene. The CDR3 DNA reads TGTGCCAGCAACCTAGCGGGACGCACAGATACGCAGTATTTT. As protein: CASNLAGRTDTQYF.

This clone was picked up one time. This chain links TRBV4-3 with TRBJ2-7; 10 bases map to TRBD2. This CDR3 has 15 amino acids. CDR1 is LGHNA, CDR2 YSLEER, per germline. The J segment lost 2 bases and the V segment lost 3 bases, leaving 4 bases of the junction unmatched. As DNA, the CDR3 is TGCGCCAGCAGCCAGTCCGGGACTAGCGCCTACGAGCAGTACTTC. Encoded protein: CASSQSGTSAYEQYF.

The chain is built from TRBV10-2 and TRBJ1-5; 7 bases agree with TRBD1. Per the germline V gene, CDR1 is WSHSY and CDR2 is SAAADI. The CDR3 length is 14 residues. Losses at the gene ends were 8 bases for V and 2 bases for J; bases not matched to a gene: 6. Here the CDR3 reads CASDQGEGNQPQHF. The CDR3, as DNA: TGCGCCAGCGACCAGGGGGAAGGCAATCAGCCCCAGCATTTT.